This T cell receptor (beta chain) was recorded in a study of metastatic and nonmetastatic thyroid tumors (TCRdb year 2020). The study in broad terms: Repertoires from peripheral blood and from tumor or nodule tissue samples of malignant and benign thyroid patients were compared.

Beyond this particular receptor, the publication reports: In both blood and tumor samples, malignant tumors were reported to have significantly higher TCR beta diversity than benign nodules.

This clone has just a few counts. Its binding antigen is unknown. No much larger clone exists at a distance of one base, and base qualities are not known. Library creation used PCR. Sequencer: Illumina HiSeq 4000. High-throughput sequencing was used to profile the TCR beta-chain CDR3 region of each patient. In the paper's pipeline: CDR3 differences across clinicopathological groups were used to build a classifier for discriminating distant-metastatic papillary thyroid cancer patients. The Shannon index was used to measure repertoire diversity, and the Morisita-Horn index was used to measure how similar tumor and blood repertoires were. The public reads were reanalyzed by TCRdb: fastp trimming at Q25, MiXCR alignment, in-frame beta chains only. The V and J calls shown here were made by TCRdb, not taken from the authors' results. The sample data list 21,000 or so clones, and 12% of these were observed just once. The ten most abundant clones make up approximately 6.2% of the sample.

No treatment had been received by any patient before thyroid surgery. Using T-cell receptor beta sequencing, the study looked back at clinical samples from patients collected from the early 2010s to the late 2010s. Trimming removed 2 bases from V and 5 bases from J, leaving 6 bases between the germline ends. Looking up the germline V gene yields CDR1 SGHTA and CDR2 FQGNSA. The CDR3 starts with the cysteine, ends with the phenylalanine, and has 13 residues. The entry retains the CDR3 DNA only, 39 bases that are in frame from base 1. The sequence derives from a male donor with papillary thyroid cancer or a benign thyroid nodule (not recorded which). Some clones in this sample may be carry-over from other donors' samples. Specimen: blood. In this chain, TRBV7-2 is recombined with TRBJ2-2, with the D gene not clear enough to name. The CDR3 amino acid sequence is: CASSLSQTGELFF. The nucleotide sequence reads as follows: TGTGCCAGCAGCTTAAGTCAGACCGGGGAGCTGTTTTTT.